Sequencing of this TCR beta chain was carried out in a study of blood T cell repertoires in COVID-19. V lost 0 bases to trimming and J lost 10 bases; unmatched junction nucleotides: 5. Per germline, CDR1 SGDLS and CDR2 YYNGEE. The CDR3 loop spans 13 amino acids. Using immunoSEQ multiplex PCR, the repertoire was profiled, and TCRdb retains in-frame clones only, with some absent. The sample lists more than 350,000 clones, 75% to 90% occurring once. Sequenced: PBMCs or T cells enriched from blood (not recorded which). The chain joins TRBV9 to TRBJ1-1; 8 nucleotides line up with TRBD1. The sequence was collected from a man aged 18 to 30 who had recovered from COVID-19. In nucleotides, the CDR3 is TGTGCCAGCAGCGTAGCTCCAGGACAGGGAGCTTTCTTT. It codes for CASSVAPGQGAFF.